This passage covers 21 T cell receptor beta chains from one sample sequenced in a study of identical twins. Via MiXCR, TCRdb re-called the 5' RACE reads, giving one row per CDR3 protein. The sample includes approximately 600,000 distinct CDR3 sequences, roughly 6.6% seen only once; the top ten take 1.6%. The sample was also linked to a second study, of yellow fever vaccine responses in identical twins.

Sequencing used PBMCs. The receptors derive from a woman between 18 and 29 years old in good health.

The chain links TRBV5-4 to TRBJ2-2, with 9 bases matching TRBD2. This CDR3 comprises 17 residues. Germline lookup yields CDR1 SGHNT and CDR2 YYREEE (reference sequence). Unmatched junction bases numbered 9, after V lost 6 bases and J lost 0 bases. Here the CDR3 reads CASTPLAGGTNTGELFF. The DNA for the CDR3 is TGTGCCAGCACGCCCCTTGCGGGAGGGACGAACACCGGGGAGCTGTTTTTT. The variable domain in full, with the rest retrieved from reference TRBV5-4 and TRBJ2-2, is ETGVTQSPTHLIKTRGQQVTLRCSSQSGHNTVSWYQQALGQGPQFIFQYYREEENGRGNFPPRFSGLQFPNYSSELNVNALELDDSALYLCASTPLAGGTNTGELFFGEGSRLTVL.

The gene calls are TRBV20-1 and TRBJ1-1; TRBD1 is a possible D gene (5 bases). In germline, CDR1 is DFQATT, CDR2 SNEGSKA (reference sequence). The CDR3 totals 15 residues. Trimming took off 6 bases at V and 1 base at J, with 18 bases between the two ends. The CDR3: CSALKGPITNTEAFF. For the CDR3, the DNA is TGCAGTGCCCTTAAGGGACCGATCACGAACACTGAAGCTTTCTTT.

In its sample, this clonotype was seen a few times. The chain joins TRBV11-2 to TRBJ2-1; 13 bases map to TRBD2. The CDR3 is 19 amino acids. Germline-derived CDR1 and CDR2 are SGHAT and FQNNGV. V lost 1 base, J lost 3 bases, and 9 bases stayed unmatched. CDR3 loop: CASSLGVGLAGIFYNEQFF. DNA for the CDR3: TGTGCCAGCAGCTTAGGTGTGGGACTAGCGGGGATATTCTACAATGAGCAGTTCTTC.

This clonotype was counted only a few times. The rearrangement uses TRBV28 and TRBJ1-5; 7 positions agree with TRBD1. This CDR3 has 15 amino acids. CDR1 and CDR2 from the germline V gene are MDHEN and SYDVKM. J lost 3 bases, V lost 6 bases, and 8 bases had no gene match. The CDR3: CASRPRQGANQPQHF. The CDR3 nucleotides read TGTGCCAGCAGACCCCGACAGGGCGCCAATCAGCCCCAGCATTTT.

This clonotype was observed many times. The CDR3 DNA reads as TGTGCCAGCAGCTTAAGGCCGTCGAACACCGGGGAGCTGTTTTTT. The encoded protein is CASSLRPSNTGELFF. J is TRBJ2-2 and V is TRBV7-2, with D unresolved. The CDR3 spans 15 residues. The germline gives CDR1 SGHTA, CDR2 FQGNSA. Trimming removed 2 bases from V and 0 bases from J, with 7 bases in between.

This clonotype has more than one count but fewer than ten. This rearrangement joins TRBV29-1 to TRBJ2-5, with D unresolved. Germline V gene data show CDR1 as SQVTM and CDR2 as ANQGSEA. This CDR3 spans 10 amino acids. The V end was cut by 4 bases, the J end by 2 bases, with 2 bases between. CDR3 region: CSVAQETQYF. Here the CDR3 DNA reads TGCAGCGTTGCACAAGAGACCCAGTACTTC. The complete variable domain, with remaining parts taken from reference TRBV29-1 and TRBJ2-5, reads SAVISQKPSRDICQRGTSLTIQCQVDSQVTMMFWYRQQPGQSLTLIATANQGSEATYESGFVIDKFPISRPNLTFSTLTVSNMSPEDSSIYLCSVAQETQYFGPGTRLLVL.

This clonotype appeared many times. The CDR3 loop reads CASSFSGGPPYEQYV. The CDR3, as DNA: TGTGCCAGCAGTTTTAGCGGGGGGCCTCCCTACGAGCAGTACGTC. This chain uses TRBV7-2 with TRBJ2-7, with TRBD2 matching over 10 bases. CDR1 SGHTA and CDR2 FQGNSA come from the germline V gene. The CDR3 loop spans 15 amino acids. J lost 2 bases, V lost 6 bases, and 7 bases had no gene match.

This clonotype was recorded a few times. The rearrangement links TRBV19 to TRBJ1-2; 10 nucleotides align to TRBD1. CDR1 is LNHDA and CDR2 is SQIVND in the germline V gene (reference sequence). Unmatched junction bases numbered 4, after V lost 4 bases and J lost 8 bases. This CDR3 has 13 amino acids. The CDR3 region has the DNA TGTGCCAGTAGTACGACAGGGGGCGGCGGCTACACCTTC. Its protein is CASSTTGGGGYTF.

This clonotype was counted between two and nine times. The chain combines TRBV28 with TRBJ1-1, with D uncertain. Germline CDR1 is MDHEN and CDR2 is SYDVKM. The germline V and J ends were trimmed by 10 bases and 1 base, with 13 bases remaining between them. The CDR3 runs 13 residues. The CDR3 here is CATPREGNTEAFF. CDR3 bases: TGTGCCACCCCCCGGGAGGGGAACACTGAAGCTTTCTTT.

This clonotype showed up just a few times. The CDR3 DNA is TGTGCCATCAACCTTGACAGGGGGGGCACAGATACGCAGTATTTT. Translating gives CAINLDRGGTDTQYF. The rearrangement links TRBV10-3 to TRBJ2-3, with 9 bases identical to TRBD1. V lost 7 bases to trimming and J lost 1 base; unmatched junction nucleotides: 6. CDR1 is ENHRY and CDR2 is SYGVKD in the germline V gene. The CDR3 has 15 residues.

This clonotype appeared a few times. The chain employs TRBV6-5 and TRBJ1-1; D may be TRBD1 (6 bases). V lost 2 bases, J lost 6 bases, and 16 bases lay in between. Per germline, CDR1 MNHEY and CDR2 SVGAGI. The CDR3 has 15 residues. The CDR3 DNA sequence: TGTGCCAGCAGTTACGGTAGGGACATAGGCGCTGAAGCTTTCTTT. Residues: CASSYGRDIGAEAFF.

This clonotype was recorded a few times. The CDR3 DNA reads TGCAGCGTTTCACAGGGGCTTAGCAATCAGCCCCAGCATTTT. Its protein product is CSVSQGLSNQPQHF. The V and J genes are TRBV29-1 and TRBJ1-5; 7 bases fit TRBD1. Germline CDR1 SQVTM, CDR2 ANQGSEA. This CDR3 region has 14 residues. The J segment lost 0 bases and the V segment lost 5 bases, leaving 4 bases of the junction unmatched.

This chain links TRBV20-1 with TRBJ1-4; no clear D gene. The CDR3 is 12 amino acids. Per the germline V gene, CDR1 is DFQATT and CDR2 is SNEGSKA (reference sequence). Trimming left V 3 bases short and J 7 bases short, with 9 bases between. The CDR3 reads CSARREGEKLFF. CDR3 in DNA: TGCAGTGCTAGGAGGGAGGGTGAAAAACTGTTTTTT.

The rearrangement links TRBV9 to TRBJ1-5; D gene ambiguous. There are 13 residues in the CDR3. Trimming pared 4 bases from V and 0 bases from J, leaving 5 bases between. The germline V gene has CDR1 SGDLS and CDR2 YYNGEE. CDR3 bases: TGTGCCAGCAGCCGTACTAGCAATCAGCCCCAGCATTTT. It is translated as CASSRTSNQPQHF.

This chain connects TRBV6-1 to TRBJ2-1; possible D gene TRBD1, 6 bases. The germline V gene has CDR1 MNHNS and CDR2 SASEGT. V shed 10 bases and J shed 0 bases, with 13 bases lying between them. The CDR3 is 14 residues long. The CDR3 DNA sequence: TGTGCCATCAACCTAGGGGGCTCCTACAATGAGCAGTTCTTC. Translated, it gives CAINLGGSYNEQFF.

V and J are TRBV5-8 and TRBJ2-3; maybe TRBD1 (5 bases). Germline V CDR1 and CDR2: SGHTS, YDEGEE. The CDR3 covers 13 residues. V was cut by 5 bases and J by 5 bases, with 12 bases left in between. The CDR3 loop reads CASSTDSLDTQYF. The CDR3 region has the DNA TGTGCCAGCAGTACAGACAGCTTAGATACGCAGTATTTT.

This clonotype was counted only a few times. V is TRBV5-4 and J is TRBJ2-3, with 12 bases lining up with TRBD2. The CDR3 runs 19 residues. J gave up 7 bases and V 3 bases, and 18 bases lay outside the gene matches. In germline, CDR1 is SGHNT, CDR2 YYREEE (reference sequence). Written as DNA, the CDR3 is TGTGCCAGCAGCTCTCATAGACTAGCGGGAGAGCGCAGACTTAATACGCAGTATTTT. It is translated as CASSSHRLAGERRLNTQYF.

The chain combines TRBV5-1 with TRBJ2-3, with TRBD2 matching 9 bases. Trimming at V came to 2 bases and at J to 2 bases, leaving 3 bases not matched to a gene. Germline loops: CDR1 SGHRS, CDR2 YFSETQ. The CDR3 length is 15 residues. This chain's CDR3 is CASSLAGGATDTQYF. The CDR3 coding sequence is TGCGCCAGCAGCTTAGCGGGAGGAGCCACAGATACGCAGTATTTT.

This clonotype was observed many times. This chain connects TRBV12-3 or TRBV12-4 to TRBJ2-7; D is unresolved. V dropped 6 bases and J dropped 5 bases, with 14 bases sitting between them. This CDR3 is 13 amino acids long. Here the CDR3 DNA reads TGTGCCAGCAGGGTGGACGGTCACAACGAGCAGTACTTC. Protein sequence: CASRVDGHNEQYF.

Ten or more counts support this clonotype. This rearrangement joins TRBV7-3 to TRBJ2-1; D remains ambiguous. Trimming removed 3 bases at V and 4 bases at J, with 7 bases between. The germline V gene has CDR1 SGHTA and CDR2 FQGTGA. This CDR3 is 13 amino acids long. The CDR3 sequence is CASSFGLYNEQFF. The CDR3 bases are TGTGCCAGCAGCTTTGGGCTTTACAATGAGCAGTTCTTC.

The rearrangement joins TRBV7-8 to TRBJ1-3, with D possibly being TRBD1 (5 bases). Trimming cost V 0 bases and J 2 bases, with 8 bases left between them. CDR1 SGHVS and CDR2 FQNEAQ come from the germline V gene. The length of the CDR3 is 15 residues. CDR3 DNA: TGTGCCAGCAGCTTAGCTCGGGGGGCTGGAAACACCATATATTTT. It specifies CASSLARGAGNTIYF.